The T cell receptor beta chain described here comes from a study of blood T cell repertoires in COVID-19. Study-level information: Both acute and convalescent COVID-19 samples were obtained from the United States, Italy and Spain. Sources were T cells, B-cell-depleted T cells, or PBMCs; the material itself was cDNA or gDNA.

As processed by the authors: Reference gene primers were amplified, and this amplification served to estimate nucleated cell counts. TCRdb's copy holds only in-frame clones and misses some; the assay was immunoSEQ multiplex PCR. V, J and clone size are those of that table, while D and trimming were read from the DNA. The top ten clones hold approximately 8% of a sample with roughly 160,000 clones, 80% to 90% of them seen once. The CDR3 runs 12 residues. The V and J ends lost 3 bases and 6 bases respectively, with 8 bases between them. CDR1 and CDR2 from the germline V gene are SEHNR and FQNEAQ (reference sequence).

The receptor was derived from a man aged 55 to 70 with acute or convalescent COVID-19. The V call is TRBV7-9, the J call TRBJ1-1; D is ambiguous. The sequencing input was peripheral blood. CDR3 coding DNA: TGTGCCAGCAGCTTTGGCGGGGCTGAAGCTTTCTTT. Amino acid sequence: CASSFGGAEAFF.